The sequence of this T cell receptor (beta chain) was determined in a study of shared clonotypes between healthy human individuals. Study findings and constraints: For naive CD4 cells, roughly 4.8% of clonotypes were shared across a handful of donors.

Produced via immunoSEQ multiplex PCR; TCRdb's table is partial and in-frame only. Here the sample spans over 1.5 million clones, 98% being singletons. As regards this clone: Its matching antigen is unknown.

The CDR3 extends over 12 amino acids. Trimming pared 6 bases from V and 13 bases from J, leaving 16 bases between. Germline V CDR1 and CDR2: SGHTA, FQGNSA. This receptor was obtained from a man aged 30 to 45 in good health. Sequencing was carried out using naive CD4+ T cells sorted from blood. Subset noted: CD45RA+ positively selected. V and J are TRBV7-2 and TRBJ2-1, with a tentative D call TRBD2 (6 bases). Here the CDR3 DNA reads TGTGCCAGCAGAGATCCGGGACTCCCCCAGTTCTTC. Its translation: CASRDPGLPQFF.